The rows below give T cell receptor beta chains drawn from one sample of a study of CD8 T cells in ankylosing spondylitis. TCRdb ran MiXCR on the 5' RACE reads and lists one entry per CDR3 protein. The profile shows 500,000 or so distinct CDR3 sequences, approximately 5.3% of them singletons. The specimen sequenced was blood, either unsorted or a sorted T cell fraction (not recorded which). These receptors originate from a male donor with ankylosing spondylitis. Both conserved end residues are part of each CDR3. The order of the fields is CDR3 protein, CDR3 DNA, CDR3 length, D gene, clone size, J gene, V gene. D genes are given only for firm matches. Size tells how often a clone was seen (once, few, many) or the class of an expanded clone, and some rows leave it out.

CASSFGGSTGYLGNTIYF | TGTGCCAGCAGTTTCGGGGGCTCGACTGGATACCTTGGAAACACCATATATTTT | 18 | . | many | TRBJ1-3 | TRBV28
CASSLVGTVLTGELFF | TGCGCCAGCAGCTTGGTGGGGACAGTCCTTACCGGGGAGCTGTTTTTT | 16 | TRBD1 | many | TRBJ2-2 | TRBV5-1
CASNMGGANYGYTF | TGCGCCAGCAACATGGGAGGCGCAAACTATGGCTACACCTTC | 14 | . | many | TRBJ1-2 | TRBV5-1
CASIIAGGSYNEQFF | TGTGCCAGCATTATAGCGGGGGGGTCCTACAATGAGCAGTTCTTC | 15 | TRBD2 | . | TRBJ2-1 | TRBV6-5
CASSSGTSLEQFF | TGTGCCAGCAGCTCCGGGACTAGTCTTGAGCAGTTCTTC | 13 | TRBD2 | many | TRBJ2-1 | TRBV12-3/TRBV12-4
CSAQVGLAGGSKFF | TGCAGTGCCCAAGTGGGTCTAGCGGGAGGGTCTAAGTTCTTC | 14 | TRBD2 | many | TRBJ2-1 | TRBV20-1
CASSSNPLAGVGGEQYF | TGTGCCAGCAGCTCAAACCCTCTAGCGGGAGTTGGTGGCGAGCAGTACTTC | 17 | TRBD2 | few | TRBJ2-7 | TRBV11-2
CASSLVGTGGYTF | TGTGCCAGCAGCTTAGTCGGCACCGGGGGCTACACCTTC | 13 | . | many | TRBJ1-2 | TRBV7-9
CASSLQGWEGQLFF | TGTGCCAGCAGTTTACAGGGGTGGGAAGGGCAGCTGTTTTTT | 14 | . | many | TRBJ2-2 | TRBV12-3/TRBV12-4
CASSLGTLEQYF | TGTGCCAGCAGCTTAGGCACCCTCGAGCAGTACTTC | 12 | . | many | TRBJ2-7 | TRBV7-2
CASSDRLARTDTQYF | TGCGCCAGCAGTGATCGGCTGGCGAGGACAGATACGCAGTATTTT | 15 | . | few | TRBJ2-3 | TRBV10-1
CSARLVLPGQGASNEKLFF | TGCAGTGCTAGACTAGTTCTTCCGGGACAGGGGGCGTCTAATGAAAAACTGTTTTTT | 19 | TRBD1 | many | TRBJ1-4 | TRBV20-1
CAIRQTGTGLSGANVLTF | TGTGCCATCAGACAGACCGGGACAGGGCTCTCTGGGGCCAACGTCCTGACTTTC | 18 | TRBD1 | few | TRBJ2-6 | TRBV10-3
CASSRRQGNTGELFF | TGTGCCAGCAGTCGTCGACAGGGGAACACCGGGGAGCTGTTTTTT | 15 | TRBD1 | many | TRBJ2-2 | TRBV6-1
CASSPVDTEAFF | TGTGCCAGCAGCCCAGTAGACACTGAAGCTTTCTTT | 12 | . | many | TRBJ1-1 | TRBV6-6
CASSPGLAGVQYF | TGTGCCAGCAGCCCGGGACTAGCGGGAGTTCAGTACTTC | 13 | TRBD2 | . | TRBJ2-4 | TRBV7-2
CSARRGRLAEQFF | TGCAGTGCTAGACGAGGGCGACTAGCGGAGCAGTTCTTC | 13 | TRBD2 | few | TRBJ2-1 | TRBV20-1
CASRHGGGDTGELFF | TGCGCCAGCCGTCATGGAGGGGGGGACACCGGGGAGCTGTTTTTT | 15 | . | few | TRBJ2-2 | TRBV5-1
CASSSTDSSGNTIYF | TGTGCCAGCTCTTCGACGGACTCCTCTGGAAACACCATATATTTT | 15 | . | many | TRBJ1-3 | TRBV18
CASKSSGRAGNEQYF | TGTGCCAGCAAATCTAGCGGGAGGGCCGGGAACGAGCAGTACTTC | 15 | TRBD2 | . | TRBJ2-7 | TRBV28
CSASVQFYEQYF | TGCAGTGCTTCCGTCCAATTTTACGAGCAGTACTTC | 12 | . | . | TRBJ2-7 | TRBV20-1
CASSLVGGRSANTEAFF | TGTGCCAGCAGCTTAGTGGGAGGGAGGTCGGCGAACACTGAAGCTTTCTTT | 17 | . | . | TRBJ1-1 | TRBV7-6
CASSLQWIDVAGELFF | TGTGCCAGCAGCTTACAATGGATAGACGTCGCCGGGGAGCTGTTTTTT | 16 | . | few | TRBJ2-2 | TRBV7-2
CASSLNPGPNTGELFF | TGTGCCAGCAGTCTCAACCCGGGACCAAACACCGGGGAGCTGTTTTTT | 16 | . | many | TRBJ2-2 | TRBV6-2/TRBV6-3
CATSAPGLAGDYEQYF | TGTGCCACCAGTGCCCCGGGACTAGCGGGAGACTACGAGCAGTACTTC | 16 | TRBD2 | many | TRBJ2-7 | TRBV24-1
CASRGGDSSYNEQFF | TGTGCCAGCAGAGGAGGCGACAGCTCCTACAATGAGCAGTTCTTC | 15 | . | many | TRBJ2-1 | TRBV9
CASTPSGLAYNEQFF | TGTGCCAGCACCCCATCAGGACTCGCCTACAATGAGCAGTTCTTC | 15 | . | many | TRBJ2-1 | TRBV12-3/TRBV12-4
CASRGDRSYNEQFF | TGTGCCAGCAGAGGTGACCGCTCCTACAATGAGCAGTTCTTC | 14 | . | many | TRBJ2-1 | TRBV7-9
CASSLDRFGTYDIQYF | TGTGCCAGCAGCTTAGATCGGTTCGGGACCTACGACATTCAGTACTTC | 16 | . | few | TRBJ2-4 | TRBV11-2
CATSGGQGNEQFF | TGTGCCACCAGTGGGGGGCAGGGAAATGAGCAGTTCTTC | 13 | . | many | TRBJ2-1 | TRBV24-1
CASSQTGPHTEAFF | TGTGCCAGCAGCCAGACTGGACCACACACTGAAGCTTTCTTT | 14 | . | many | TRBJ1-1 | TRBV6-2/TRBV6-3
CASRFSGNTIYF | TGTGCCAGCAGGTTCTCTGGAAACACCATATATTTT | 12 | . | many | TRBJ1-3 | TRBV12-3/TRBV12-4
CSAKTSGVGSSYNEQFF | TGCAGCGCAAAGACTAGCGGGGTCGGAAGCTCCTACAATGAGCAGTTCTTC | 17 | TRBD2 | many | TRBJ2-1 | TRBV29-1
CASSVGPGTRNTEAFF | TGTGCCAGCAGCGTAGGCCCGGGGACAAGGAACACTGAAGCTTTCTTT | 16 | . | many | TRBJ1-1 | TRBV9
CASSPWTSPYEQYF | TGTGCCAGCAGCCCTTGGACTTCCCCCTACGAGCAGTACTTC | 14 | . | many | TRBJ2-7 | TRBV7-2
CASNRLANEQFF | TGTGCCAGCAACCGACTAGCGAATGAGCAGTTCTTC | 12 | TRBD2 | many | TRBJ2-1 | TRBV12-3/TRBV12-4
CASSLETGTGIEAFF | TGTGCCAGCAGCTTAGAGACCGGGACAGGGATTGAAGCTTTCTTT | 15 | TRBD1 | many | TRBJ1-1 | TRBV11-2
CAGRDLRNTEAFF | TGTGCCGGCCGGGACCTGAGGAACACTGAAGCTTTCTTT | 13 | . | many | TRBJ1-1 | TRBV12-3/TRBV12-4
CASSWQGREQYF | TGCGCCAGCAGCTGGCAGGGTCGTGAGCAGTACTTC | 12 | . | many | TRBJ2-7 | TRBV5-1
CASILDGGGSGANVLTF | TGCGCCAGCATCCTCGATGGAGGGGGCTCTGGGGCCAACGTCCTGACTTTC | 17 | . | few | TRBJ2-6 | TRBV5-1